A single sample is the source of the 18 T cell receptor beta chains below, sequenced in a study of T-cell reconstitution after alpha-beta-depleted transplantation in children. Unique molecular identifiers tagged the TCRbeta library. TCRdb re-called the PCR reads with MiXCR, one entry per CDR3 protein. The sample has roughly 76,000 distinct CDR3 sequences; about a tenth are singletons. The sample was PBMCs, taken before TCRalphabeta/CD19-depleted stem cell transplant. The receptor source for this set is a boy between 10 and 17 years old with acute myeloid leukemia, due to receive a stem cell transplant.

In this sample, this clonotype turned up many times. CDR3 in amino acids: CASSFFGGEVQPQHF. The CDR3 DNA sequence: TGTGCCAGCAGCTTTTTCGGCGGGGAGGTTCAGCCCCAGCATTTT. V usage is TRBV5-6 and J usage is TRBJ1-5, with D unclear. Trimming shortened V by 2 bases and J by 6 bases, and 15 bases separated the two germline ends. Germline values: CDR1 SGHDT, CDR2 YYEEEE. The CDR3 has 15 residues.

This clonotype was counted many times. The CDR3 region has the DNA TGCGCCAGCAGCTCCCAGGGGCATCCTAGCACAGATACGCAGTATTTT. Amino acids: CASSSQGHPSTDTQYF. This rearrangement joins TRBV5-1 to TRBJ2-3; possible D gene TRBD1, 6 bases. The V and J ends lost 3 bases and 0 bases respectively, with 14 bases between them. Germline V CDR1 and CDR2: SGHRS, YFSETQ. The CDR3 is 16 residues long.

Ten or more counts support this clonotype. CDR3 nucleotides: TGTGCCAGCAACATGGGACGCACAGATACGCAGTATTTT. This encodes CASNMGRTDTQYF. The chain couples TRBV25-1 to TRBJ2-3; D tentatively reads TRBD1 or TRBD2 (5 bases each). Deletions cut 7 bases from V and 1 base from J, with 9 bases between. In germline, CDR1 is MGHDK, CDR2 SYGVNS. The CDR3 has 13 residues.

This clonotype was detected ten times or more. The J gene is TRBJ1-5, the V gene TRBV29-1; the D is unclear. Germline CDR1 SQVTM, CDR2 ANQGSEA. The CDR3 totals 13 residues. With 3 bases removed from V and 4 bases from J, the gap between germline ends came to 10 bases. CDR3 residues: CSVEAGANQPQHF. The CDR3 DNA follows: TGCAGCGTTGAGGCTGGAGCAAATCAGCCCCAGCATTTT.

On this clonotype: This may be a read error, as it is one base from a much larger clone. The genes are TRBV20-1 and TRBJ2-1; 10 bases map to TRBD2. This CDR3 is 15 amino acids long. Germline CDR1 is DFQATT and CDR2 is SNEGSKA (reference sequence). For the CDR3, the DNA is TGCAGAGGGGTAGGGGGTCTAGCGGGAGCTGGTGAGCAGTTCTTC. Residues: CRGVGGLAGAGEQFF.

This clonotype showed up many times. CDR3 loop: CASMELAGAVGGELFF. The CDR3 DNA reads as TGTGCCAGCATGGAACTAGCGGGAGCGGTGGGCGGGGAGCTGTTTTTT. The chain recombines TRBV12-3 or TRBV12-4 with TRBJ2-2; 11 bases align to TRBD2. V trimming: 7 bases; J trimming: 7 bases; junction bases outside the gene matches: 11. There are 16 residues in the CDR3.

This clonotype was seen at least ten times. The chain is built from TRBV5-5 and TRBJ2-7, with TRBD2 as a possible D gene (5 bases). Trimming cost V 0 bases and J 6 bases, with 10 bases left between them. Germline V gene sequence: CDR1 SGHKS, CDR2 YYEKEE (reference sequence). The CDR3 length is 13 residues. CDR3 in DNA: TGTGCCAGCAGCTTGGCGGGGAGTAGCGAGCAGTACGTC. Amino acids: CASSLAGSSEQYV.

This clonotype occurred many times. This chain uses TRBV7-8 with TRBJ2-7; 8 nucleotides match TRBD2. The CDR3 has 18 amino acids. V lost 0 bases and J lost 1; bases outside the gene matches: 11. In germline, CDR1 is SGHVS, CDR2 FQNEAQ. CDR3 loop: CASSLALSSGGISYEQYV. In DNA, the CDR3 is TGTGCCAGCAGCTTAGCGCTTTCAAGCGGGGGAATATCCTACGAGCAGTACGTC.

This clonotype was observed at least ten times. V usage is TRBV12-5 and J usage is TRBJ2-7; 7 bases are shared with TRBD1. V was clipped by 5 bases and J by 2 bases; unmatched bases: 3. CDR1 is LGHNT and CDR2 is FRNRAP in the germline V gene. The CDR3 runs 13 residues. The CDR3 DNA is TGTGCTAGTGGTCTACAGGGGACCTACGAGCAGTACTTC. Protein product: CASGLQGTYEQYF.

This clonotype has ten or more counts. The CDR3 bases are TGTGCCAGCAGCCCGACCGAGGGCAGGAACACTGAAGCTTTCTTT. Protein product: CASSPTEGRNTEAFF. The rearrangement links TRBV7-6 to TRBJ1-1; D unresolved. The germline gives CDR1 SGHVS, CDR2 FNYEAQ. Deletions cut 5 bases from V and 1 base from J, with 14 bases between. This CDR3 is 15 amino acids long. The full variable domain, completed using reference TRBV7-6 and TRBJ1-1, is GAGVSQSPRYKVTKRGQDVALRCDPISGHVSLYWYRQALGQGPEFLTYFNYEAQQDKSGLPNDRFSAERPEGSISTLTIQRTEQRDSAMYRCASSPTEGRNTEAFFGQGTRLTVV.

This clonotype showed up many times. The chain carries TRBV12-3 or TRBV12-4 and TRBJ1-2, with 9 positions matching TRBD1. CDR3 length equals 15 residues. V was clipped by 6 bases and J by 4 bases; unmatched bases: 9. This CDR3 reads CASRPTGGVFYGYTF. The CDR3 coding sequence is TGTGCCAGCAGGCCGACAGGGGGGGTTTTCTATGGCTACACCTTC.

There are many counts of this clonotype. V gene TRBV7-8 combines with J gene TRBJ2-1; D is possibly TRBD1 or TRBD2 (5 bases each). Germline CDR1 and CDR2: SGHVS and FQNEAQ. V lost 3 bases and J lost 2, with 17 bases in between. The CDR3 length is 17 residues. CDR3 nucleotide sequence: TGTGCCAGCAGCTTTTCACGGGACGCCCTCGCCTACAATGAGCAGTTCTTC. Protein sequence: CASSFSRDALAYNEQFF.

In its sample, this clonotype was seen many times. The V call is TRBV28, the J call TRBJ2-3; 13 bases are a match to TRBD2. Germline CDR1 reads MDHEN; CDR2 reads SYDVKM. The CDR3 loop spans 14 amino acids. V lost 10 bases, J lost 2 bases, and 3 bases stayed unmatched. The CDR3 DNA reads TGTGCCACCGGACTAGCGGGAGCCACAGATACGCAGTATTTT. It yields the protein CATGLAGATDTQYF.

At least ten counts were recorded for this clonotype. The V gene is TRBV29-1, the J gene TRBJ2-1; no definite D call. The CDR3 length is 16 residues. The germline V gene encodes CDR1 SQVTM and CDR2 ANQGSEA. V was clipped by 2 bases and J by 0 bases, with 14 bases between them. The CDR3 here is CSVELSGPGSYNEQFF. The CDR3 bases are TGCAGCGTTGAATTATCCGGACCTGGCTCCTACAATGAGCAGTTCTTC.

This clonotype has ten or more counts. V and J are TRBV5-1 and TRBJ2-3; 12 bases agree with TRBD2. Unmatched junction bases numbered 4, after V lost 0 bases and J lost 5 bases. The CDR3 has 16 residues. Germline assignment: CDR1 SGHRS and CDR2 YFSETQ. CDR3 residues: CASSLDLAGGLDTQYF. CDR3 DNA sequence: TGCGCCAGCAGCTTGGATCTAGCGGGGGGGCTAGATACGCAGTATTTT.

This clonotype was observed many times. The chain employs TRBV5-1 and TRBJ1-2; D not resolved. V lost 0 bases and J lost 0, with 3 bases in between. The germline V gene has CDR1 SGHRS and CDR2 YFSETQ. The CDR3 spans 13 residues. CDR3 sequence reads: CASSLDTNYGYTF. DNA of the CDR3: TGCGCCAGCAGCTTGGATACTAACTATGGCTACACCTTC.

This clonotype was seen repeatedly, ten times or more. The chain has TRBV5-6 and TRBJ2-7; TRBD2 matches 7 bases. In germline, CDR1 is SGHDT, CDR2 YYEEEE. The CDR3 has 13 residues. Losses at the gene ends were 4 bases for V and 7 bases for J; bases not matched to a gene: 8. The CDR3 loop reads CASSLAAGPEQYF. The CDR3 coding sequence is TGTGCCAGCAGCCTCGCAGCGGGACCAGAGCAGTACTTC.

This clonotype was observed many times. The chain links TRBV7-6 to TRBJ2-2; 12 bases are a match to TRBD2. The CDR3 contains 15 residues. CDR1 is SGHVS and CDR2 is FNYEAQ in the germline V gene. V lost 5 bases, J lost 6 bases, and 4 bases stayed unmatched. The CDR3 sequence: CASSPGLAGPGELFF. As DNA, the CDR3 is TGTGCCAGCAGCCCCGGACTAGCGGGGCCCGGGGAGCTGTTTTTT.